These 10 T cell receptor beta chains originate from one sample sequenced in a study of T cell changes during pregnancy in multiple sclerosis. Assay used: immunoSEQ multiplex PCR; TCRdb lists only in-frame clones, some missing. The data contain under 70,000 clones, roughly 93% of them singletons. The input for sequencing was peripheral blood, taken in the second trimester of pregnancy. All receptors derive from a female donor with multiple sclerosis, enrolled in a pregnancy study.

This chain uses TRBV28 with TRBJ1-5, with TRBD1 matching 9 bases. This CDR3 spans 15 amino acids. V shed 6 bases and J 7 bases; nucleotides not matched to a gene: 10. Germline CDR1 MDHEN, CDR2 SYDVKM. In DNA, the CDR3 is TGTGCCAGCAGCCCTGACAGGGGGGCCCGGCAGCCCCAGCATTTT. Its translation is CASSPDRGARQPQHF.

This clone was observed a handful of times. CDR3 sequence reads: CASKTGLTYGYTF. The CDR3 nucleotides read TGTGCCAGCAAGACAGGGCTGACCTATGGCTACACCTTC. V usage is TRBV2 and J usage is TRBJ1-2, with 7 bases that match TRBD1. Germline loops: CDR1 SNHLY, CDR2 FYNNEI. The CDR3 loop spans 13 amino acids. Trimming cost V 7 bases and J 4 bases; bases outside gene matches: 6. Supplemented by reference TRBV2 and TRBJ1-2, the full variable domain reads EPEVTQTPSHQVTQMGQEVILRCVPISNHLYFYWYRQILGQKVEFLVSFYNNEISEKSEIFDDQFSVERPDGSNFTLKIRSTKLEDSAMYFCASKTGLTYGYTFGSGTRLTVV.

The rearrangement joins TRBV11-3 to TRBJ2-5; 7 nucleotides align to TRBD2. Germline trimming cut 5 bases from V and 2 bases from J; bases unmatched to any gene: 8. Germline values: CDR1 SGHNT, CDR2 YENEEA. There are 15 residues in the CDR3. The CDR3 DNA sequence: TGTGCCAGCAGCCCGGGGCGGGGGATACAAGAGACCCAGTACTTC. It is translated as CASSPGRGIQETQYF.

Here the CDR3 reads CASSLGTGVNTEAFF. CDR3 bases: TGCGCCAGCAGCTTGGGTACAGGGGTGAACACTGAAGCTTTCTTT. The rearrangement uses TRBV5-1 and TRBJ1-1; TRBD1 matches at 7 bases. The germline gives CDR1 SGHRS, CDR2 YFSETQ. This CDR3 has 15 residues. J lost 0 bases, V lost 0 bases, and 2 bases had no gene match.

The V call is TRBV5-1, the J call TRBJ1-6; weak D call: TRBD1 (5 bases). This CDR3 has 14 residues. V was cut by 1 base and J by 7 bases, with 9 bases left in between. Germline assignment: CDR1 SGHRS and CDR2 YFSETQ. CDR3 nucleotides: TGCGCCAGCAGCTTGTTTCCAGGGAATTCACCCCTCCACTTT. It translates to CASSLFPGNSPLHF.

As to this clone: Mismatch with germline at one junction end may stem from a read error. The genes are TRBV7-7 and TRBJ2-7; 7 positions agree with TRBD2. Germline V gene data show CDR1 as SSHAT and CDR2 as FNYEAQ (reference sequence). CDR3 length: 14 amino acids. The chain's CDR3 is CASSARRESYEQYF. The DNA for the CDR3 is TGTGCTAGCAGCGCCCGGCGGGAGTCCTACGAGCAGTACTTC.

The rearrangement joins TRBV7-3 to TRBJ2-3, with TRBD2 matching over 7 bases. The J segment lost 4 bases and the V segment lost 2 bases, leaving 12 bases of the junction unmatched. The germline V gene encodes CDR1 SGHTA and CDR2 FQGTGA. The CDR3 has 17 residues. The DNA for the CDR3 is TGTGCCAGCAGCTTACCCCGAGCGGGGAGGGGTCCAGATACGCAGTATTTT. Its translation is CASSLPRAGRGPDTQYF.

The chain is built from TRBV7-3 and TRBJ1-1; D not resolved. Germline lookup yields CDR1 SGHTA and CDR2 FQGTGA. The CDR3 spans 14 residues. V lost 2 bases and J 4 bases, leaving 11 bases between the germline ends. CDR3 bases: TGTGCCAGCAGCTTATTCCCGGGGAGCACTGAAGCTTTCTTT. Amino acid sequence: CASSLFPGSTEAFF.

The V and J genes are TRBV7-9 and TRBJ1-4; D gene unclear. CDR1 and CDR2 from the germline V gene are SEHNR and FQNEAQ (reference sequence). The CDR3 runs to 15 residues. V lost 5 bases to trimming and J lost 0 bases, with 10 bases between them. The CDR3 sequence is CASSLMQATNEKLFF. In DNA, the CDR3 is TGTGCCAGCAGCCTTATGCAGGCAACTAATGAAAAACTGTTTTTT.

V is TRBV10-2 and J is TRBJ1-5, with 8 bases fitting TRBD1. The length of the CDR3 is 15 residues. V trimming: 5 bases; J trimming: 4 bases; junction bases outside the gene matches: 7. Germline V CDR1 and CDR2: WSHSY, SAAADI. CDR3: CASSSTGTGNQPQHF. The CDR3 DNA is TGCGCCAGCAGTTCCACCGGGACAGGAAATCAGCCCCAGCATTTT.